This entry lists 15 T cell receptor beta chains sequenced from one sample in a study of blood T cell repertoires in COVID-19. Sequencing was performed with immunoSEQ multiplex PCR; in TCRdb, only in-frame clones are kept and a portion is missing. The sample includes 250,000 or so clones, 75% to 85% of them seen just once. Sequenced input: peripheral blood. The receptors here all came from a human donor in a cohort sampled during active COVID-19.

V is TRBV5-1 and J is TRBJ2-7, with TRBD1 matching over 7 bases. J lost 4 bases, V lost 0 bases, and 7 bases had no gene match. The CDR3 contains 15 residues. Germline CDR1 SGHRS, CDR2 YFSETQ. The CDR3 DNA reads as TGCGCCAGCAGCTTGGTCGCCGGGACAGAGTACGAGCAGTACTTC. It translates to CASSLVAGTEYEQYF.

This sequence joins TRBV27 and TRBJ1-1; TRBD1 matches at 9 bases. CDR1 and CDR2 (germline): MNHEY, SMNVEV (reference sequence). V trimming: 0 bases; J trimming: 1 base; junction bases outside the gene matches: 3. The CDR3 loop spans 16 amino acids. The CDR3, as DNA: TGTGCCAGCAGTTTATCTCCGGGACAGGGGAACACTGAAGCTTTCTTT. This encodes CASSLSPGQGNTEAFF.

V gene TRBV24-1 combines with J gene TRBJ1-2; 9 nucleotides align to TRBD1. The CDR3 sequence is 13 residues long. V dropped 4 bases and J dropped 8; count of bases not matched to a gene: 4. Germline loops: CDR1 KGHDR, CDR2 SFDVKD. The CDR3 is CATSEETGGGYTF. In DNA form, the CDR3 reads TGTGCCACCAGTGAGGAGACAGGGGGAGGCTACACCTTC.

J is TRBJ2-1 and V is TRBV30; 12 bases are shared with TRBD2. Germline V gene data show CDR1 as GTSNPN and CDR2 as SVGIG (reference sequence). Trimming at V came to 5 bases and at J to 10 bases, leaving 6 bases not matched to a gene. The CDR3 contains 13 residues. The CDR3 coding sequence is TGTGCCTGGTCGGGACTAGCGGGCCGGGAGCAGTTCTTC. It encodes CAWSGLAGREQFF.

The rearrangement links TRBV28 to TRBJ1-5; 7 bases line up with TRBD1. V trimming: 3 bases; J trimming: 5 bases; junction bases outside the gene matches: 7. This CDR3 spans 15 amino acids. Per germline, CDR1 MDHEN and CDR2 SYDVKM. The CDR3 reads CASSFIRGTYQPQHF. As DNA, the CDR3 is TGTGCCAGCAGTTTTATCAGGGGGACCTATCAGCCCCAGCATTTT.

The genes are TRBV5-1 and TRBJ2-3; 7 nucleotides line up with TRBD1. V lost 2 bases, J lost 4 bases, and 4 bases stayed unmatched. The CDR3 loop spans 14 amino acids. Germline CDR1 SGHRS, CDR2 YFSETQ. The CDR3: CASSFGQDADTQYF. CDR3 coding DNA: TGCGCCAGCAGCTTTGGACAGGACGCAGATACGCAGTATTTT.

Concerning this clone: Sequence at one end of the junction differs from germline and may be a read error. The J gene is TRBJ1-2, the V gene TRBV28, with a tentative D call TRBD1 (6 bases). In germline, CDR1 is MDHEN, CDR2 SYDVKM. The CDR3 totals 12 residues. CDR3 protein: CASRKRGAGVAF. The CDR3 DNA is TGTGCCAGCAGGAAGCGGGGGGCGGGCGTCGCCTTC.

The chain carries TRBV5-1 and TRBJ2-2; 7 positions agree with TRBD2. The CDR3 has 16 residues. From germline, CDR1 is SGHRS and CDR2 YFSETQ. V trimming: 3 bases; J trimming: 5 bases; junction bases outside the gene matches: 10. CDR3 bases: TGCGCCAGCAGCTCGGTTACTAGCGTCGAAACCGGGGAGCTGTTTTTT. This encodes CASSSVTSVETGELFF.

The chain couples TRBV7-2 to TRBJ1-6; D remains unclear. The CDR3 sequence is 15 residues long. The V gene lost 5 bases and the J gene lost 0 bases, with 8 bases spanning the gap. Germline assignment: CDR1 SGHTA and CDR2 FQGNSA. CDR3 amino acids: CASSQQSSYNSPLHF. CDR3 DNA sequence: TGTGCCAGCAGCCAACAGAGCTCCTATAATTCACCCCTCCACTTT.

This chain connects TRBV29-1 to TRBJ2-2, with 8 nucleotides matching TRBD1. Germline lookup yields CDR1 SQVTM and CDR2 ANQGSEA. This CDR3 region has 14 residues. After removal of 4 bases from V and 3 bases from J, the junction contained 4 bases not matched to a gene. The CDR3 DNA reads as TGCAGCGTTGGTCAGGGGGCGTACACCGGGGAGCTGTTTTTT. This gives the protein CSVGQGAYTGELFF.

This sequence joins TRBV5-6 and TRBJ2-7; 11 bases are a match to TRBD2. After removal of 4 bases from V and 2 bases from J, the junction contained 2 bases not matched to a gene. Germline CDR1 is SGHDT and CDR2 is YYEEEE. This CDR3 comprises 14 residues. This CDR3 is CASSNSGGAYEQYF. As DNA, the CDR3 is TGTGCCAGCAGCAATAGCGGGGGGGCCTACGAGCAGTACTTC.

V is TRBV6-4 and J is TRBJ1-1; 8 bases are a match to TRBD1. V shed 2 bases and J 5 bases; nucleotides not matched to a gene: 7. This CDR3 comprises 15 residues. CDR1 is MRHNA and CDR2 is SNTAGT in the germline V gene. CDR3 DNA sequence: TGTGCCAGCAGTGACGACGGGACAGGAAGGACTGAAGCTTTCTTT. Its translation: CASSDDGTGRTEAFF.

J is TRBJ1-4 and V is TRBV7-9, with no clear D. The CDR3 runs 15 residues. CDR1 is SEHNR and CDR2 is FQNEAQ in the germline V gene (reference sequence). Trimming stripped 1 base from V and 8 bases from J, with 14 bases between. The CDR3 bases are TGTGCCAGCAGCTTAGATACCAGTTCGGGGGAAAAACTGTTTTTT. This encodes CASSLDTSSGEKLFF. Complete variable domain (other parts from reference TRBV7-9 and TRBJ1-4): DTGVSQNPRHKITKRGQNVTFRCDPISEHNRLYWYRQTLGQGPEFLTYFQNEAQLEKSRLLSDRFSAERPKGSFSTLEIQRTEQGDSAMYLCASSLDTSSGEKLFFGSGTQLSVL.

The CDR3 DNA is TGTGCCATCAGTCCCCGGACTAGCGGGGAAGAGACCCAGTACTTC. Translated, it gives CAISPRTSGEETQYF. The chain joins TRBV10-3 to TRBJ2-5, with TRBD2 matching over 12 bases. This CDR3 spans 15 amino acids. Germline CDR1 reads ENHRY; CDR2 reads SYGVKD. The junction had 4 bases not matched to a gene; V was cut back by 5 bases and J by 3 bases.

The rearrangement uses TRBV11-2 and TRBJ2-5; possible D gene TRBD2, 6 bases. V was clipped by 5 bases and J by 2 bases, with 12 bases between them. Germline CDR1 is SGHAT and CDR2 is FQNNGV. The CDR3 runs to 14 residues. The CDR3 region is CASSPTSPQETQYF. CDR3 sequence (DNA): TGTGCCAGCAGCCCAACTAGCCCTCAAGAGACCCAGTACTTC.